One and the same sample provided the 30 T cell receptor beta chains below, sequenced in a study of blood T cell repertoires in COVID-19. The method was immunoSEQ multiplex PCR; TCRdb's version includes in-frame clones alone and lacks a portion of them. The data show under 250,000 clones, about 80% seen once. The sequencing sample was made of peripheral blood. Receptors originate from a man in his forties or fifties with active or convalescent COVID-19.

This chain connects TRBV28 to TRBJ2-5, with D possibly matching TRBD1 (6 bases). The V gene's germline CDR1 is MDHEN and CDR2 SYDVKM. This CDR3 is 15 amino acids long. V was trimmed by 5 bases and J by 5 bases, leaving 18 bases between them. CDR3 region: CASSPTGSSRETQYF. The CDR3 DNA reads TGTGCCAGCAGTCCTACAGGGTCCTCTCGGGAGACCCAGTACTTC.

CDR3 loop: CSVPQGYNEQFF. CDR3 in DNA: TGCAGCGTCCCTCAGGGCTACAATGAGCAGTTCTTC. The V call is TRBV29-1, the J call TRBJ2-1; weak D call: TRBD1 (5 bases). CDR3 length equals 12 residues. Germline CDR1 is SQVTM and CDR2 is ANQGSEA. V was cut by 6 bases and J by 3 bases, with 9 bases left in between.

The chain uses TRBV5-6 and TRBJ1-5; D is perhaps TRBD1 (6 bases). V dropped 4 bases and J dropped 3 bases, with 11 bases sitting between them. CDR1 SGHDT and CDR2 YYEEEE come from the germline V gene. The CDR3 runs 14 residues. CDR3 protein: CASSNTGINQPQHF. DNA for the CDR3: TGTGCCAGCAGCAATACAGGGATCAATCAGCCCCAGCATTTT.

CDR3 in DNA: TGTGCCAGCAGTGATGCCCTAGCAGGCACCGGGGAGCTGTTTTTT. Protein: CASSDALAGTGELFF. This chain uses TRBV2 with TRBJ2-2; a possible D gene is TRBD2 (5 bases). The CDR3 extends over 15 amino acids. Germline CDR1 SNHLY, CDR2 FYNNEI. V gave up 3 bases and J gave up 4 bases, with 12 bases separating them.

The CDR3 protein is CASSLDLYGYTF. CDR3 coding DNA: TGTGCCAGCAGCTTAGATCTCTATGGCTACACCTTC. The chain employs TRBV11-2 and TRBJ1-2; D is ambiguous. With 0 bases removed from V and 4 bases from J, the gap between germline ends came to 3 bases. The CDR3 is made up of 12 amino acids. Germline-derived CDR1 and CDR2 are SGHAT and FQNNGV. Full variable domain (outside the CDR3, taken from reference TRBV11-2 and TRBJ1-2): EAGVAQSPRYKIIEKRQSVAFWCNPISGHATLYWYQQILGQGPKLLIQFQNNGVVDDSQLPKDRFSAERLKGVDSTLKIQPAKLEDSAVYLCASSLDLYGYTFGSGTRLTVV.

This chain uses TRBV28 with TRBJ1-5, with D possibly TRBD1 on 6 matching bases. CDR1 is MDHEN and CDR2 is SYDVKM in the germline V gene. CDR3 size: 18 residues. The V and J ends lost 4 bases and 1 base respectively, with 20 bases between them. Here the CDR3 reads CASSYLQGTDISNQPQHF. For the CDR3, the DNA is TGTGCCAGCAGTTACTTACAGGGTACGGACATAAGCAATCAGCCCCAGCATTTT.

This clone was seen ten or more times. The gene calls are TRBV18 and TRBJ1-2, with 10 positions matching TRBD1. The CDR3 extends over 18 amino acids. V shed 3 bases and J 0 bases; nucleotides not matched to a gene: 10. CDR1 KGHSH and CDR2 LQKENI come from the germline V gene. CDR3 amino acids: CASSPRQGASPSNYGYTF. The CDR3 bases are TGTGCCAGCTCACCCAGACAGGGGGCCTCACCTTCTAACTATGGCTACACCTTC.

The DNA for the CDR3 is TGTGCCAGCAGCGTAGATCCACGGAACACCATATATTTT. Amino acids: CASSVDPRNTIYF. The rearrangement uses TRBV9 and TRBJ1-3, with D unresolved. The V and J ends lost 0 bases and 7 bases respectively, with 8 bases between them. The CDR3 spans 13 residues. The germline CDR1 and CDR2 sequences are SGDLS and YYNGEE.

This clone was counted a single time. The chain couples TRBV7-9 to TRBJ1-2; maybe TRBD1 (5 bases). Trimming shortened V by 5 bases and J by 5 bases, and 12 bases separated the two germline ends. The CDR3 spans 13 residues. From germline, CDR1 is SEHNR and CDR2 FQNEAQ (reference sequence). The CDR3 DNA reads TGTGCCAGCAGCCCTTTTGGGGCATATGGCTACACCTTC. Translation: CASSPFGAYGYTF.

This chain connects TRBV29-1 to TRBJ2-7; D uncertain. The CDR3 is made up of 12 amino acids. The germline V gene encodes CDR1 SQVTM and CDR2 ANQGSEA. With 4 bases removed from V and 0 bases from J, the gap between germline ends came to 7 bases. CDR3 protein: CSVGAVSYEQYF. The CDR3 coding sequence is TGCAGCGTTGGGGCTGTCTCCTACGAGCAGTACTTC.

J is TRBJ1-4 and V is TRBV30; TRBD1 matches 10 bases. The CDR3 has 13 residues. V was clipped by 5 bases and J by 4 bases; unmatched bases: 1. Per the germline V gene, CDR1 is GTSNPN and CDR2 is SVGIG (reference sequence). DNA for the CDR3: TGTGCCTGGCGGGACAGGGGTAATGAAAAACTGTTTTTT. It encodes CAWRDRGNEKLFF.

This clone was seen a single time. The chain links TRBV7-8 to TRBJ1-2; 8 positions match TRBD1. Trimming took 5 bases from V and 2 from J; bases not matched to a gene: 4. This CDR3 has 14 amino acids. Germline V lookup: CDR1 SGHVS, CDR2 FQNEAQ. The CDR3 loop is CASSNQGANYGYTF. The CDR3 coding sequence is TGTGCCAGCAGCAATCAGGGGGCGAACTATGGCTACACCTTC.

Details on this clone: A read error may produce the germline difference seen at one junction end. The chain carries TRBV28 and TRBJ2-7, with 8 bases matching TRBD1. This CDR3 has 15 residues. Looked up from germline, CDR1 is MDHEN and CDR2 is SYDVKM. As DNA, the CDR3 is TGTGCCAGCAGCCTTGGGCTTAGGACAGGGAGAAGGAGGGACTTC. It codes for CASSLGLRTGRRRDF.

The CDR3 protein is CASSLGTSSYNEQFF. CDR3 DNA sequence: TGTGCCAGCAGCTTAGGGACAAGCTCCTACAATGAGCAGTTCTTC. This rearrangement joins TRBV11-2 to TRBJ2-1, with a weak D call TRBD1 (5 bases). The CDR3 covers 15 residues. V lost 1 base to trimming and J lost 0 bases, with 7 bases between them. Per germline, CDR1 SGHAT and CDR2 FQNNGV.

CDR3 in DNA: TGTGCCTGGAGTGAGCACAGGGCTAACTATGGCTACACCTTC. Its translation: CAWSEHRANYGYTF. This chain connects TRBV30 to TRBJ1-2; possibly TRBD1 for D (6 bases). The CDR3 contains 14 residues. CDR1 is GTSNPN and CDR2 is SVGIG in the germline V gene (reference sequence). Trimming took 1 base from V and 0 from J, leaving 9 bases between them.

The chain carries TRBV15 and TRBJ1-1; TRBD1 matches 8 bases. V lost 3 bases and J lost 10; bases outside the gene matches: 4. CDR1 LNHNV and CDR2 YYDKDF come from the germline V gene (reference sequence). The CDR3 has 12 residues. This CDR3 is CATSRGGQGAFF. CDR3 bases: TGTGCCACCAGCAGGGGTGGACAGGGAGCTTTCTTT.

The V and J genes are TRBV7-8 and TRBJ1-2; TRBD1 aligns across 8 bases. Germline CDR1 reads SGHVS; CDR2 reads FQNEAQ. The CDR3 has 13 residues. Trimming removed 6 bases from V and 7 bases from J; junction bases left unmatched: 7. Here the CDR3 DNA reads TGTGCCAGCAGTTGGGGACAGGTCCCTGGCTACACCTTC. Translating it yields CASSWGQVPGYTF.

The chain links TRBV2 to TRBJ1-5; a possible D gene is TRBD1 (5 bases). The CDR3 consists of 13 residues. CDR1 is SNHLY and CDR2 is FYNNEI in the germline V gene. Trimming stripped 1 base from V and 5 bases from J, with 6 bases between. Here the CDR3 reads CASSEVTDQPQHF. CDR3 DNA: TGTGCCAGCAGTGAAGTGACAGATCAGCCCCAGCATTTT. Full variable domain (outside the CDR3, taken from reference TRBV2 and TRBJ1-5): EPEVTQTPSHQVTQMGQEVILRCVPISNHLYFYWYRQILGQKVEFLVSFYNNEISEKSEIFDDQFSVERPDGSNFTLKIRSTKLEDSAMYFCASSEVTDQPQHFGDGTRLSIL.

The chain is built from TRBV25-1 and TRBJ1-2; D is possibly TRBD1 (5 bases). This CDR3 is 17 amino acids long. The V end lost 3 bases, the J end lost 2 bases, and 19 bases lay between the germline ends. The germline CDR1 and CDR2 sequences are MGHDK and SYGVNS. CDR3 DNA: TGTGCCAGCAGTGACCCATCCTGGGGGGGACTCAACTATGGCTACACCTTC. Translation: CASSDPSWGGLNYGYTF.

This chain links TRBV4-3 with TRBJ1-5; 8 bases align to TRBD1. CDR3 length: 13 residues. CDR1 LGHNA and CDR2 YSLEER come from the germline V gene. J gave up 16 bases and V 1 base, and 9 bases lay outside the gene matches. Written as DNA, the CDR3 is TGCGCCAGCAGCCAAGCGGACAGGGCATATCTCCATTTT. This translates into CASSQADRAYLHF.

This sequence joins TRBV29-1 and TRBJ1-2, with a tentative D call TRBD1 (6 bases). The V and J ends lost 2 bases and 8 bases respectively, with 12 bases between them. Germline V gene data show CDR1 as SQVTM and CDR2 as ANQGSEA. The CDR3 is 12 residues long. This chain's CDR3 is CSVERGAEGYTF. CDR3 DNA sequence: TGCAGCGTTGAACGGGGGGCGGAAGGCTACACCTTC.

In this sample, this clone turned up once. The V gene is TRBV12-3 or TRBV12-4, the J gene TRBJ2-7; 7 bases line up with TRBD1. Trimming at V came to 6 bases and at J to 8 bases, leaving 10 bases not matched to a gene. This CDR3 is built from 13 residues. CDR3 loop: CASRIGQDRKQYF. The CDR3 DNA reads as TGTGCCAGCAGAATTGGACAGGACCGGAAGCAGTACTTC.

The V call is TRBV19, the J call TRBJ1-5, with a weak D call TRBD1 (5 bases). The CDR3 spans 12 residues. CDR1 and CDR2 (germline): LNHDA, SQIVND (reference sequence). The V gene lost 8 bases and the J gene lost 1 base, with 6 bases spanning the gap. The DNA of the CDR3 is TGTGCCAGTGGGGGGAGCAATCAGCCCCAGCATTTT. Translating it yields CASGGSNQPQHF.

The chain couples TRBV30 to TRBJ1-2, with D possibly TRBD1 on 6 matching bases. This CDR3 spans 12 amino acids. The V gene lost 1 base and the J gene lost 5 bases, with 8 bases spanning the gap. Germline V CDR1 and CDR2: GTSNPN, SVGIG (reference sequence). CDR3 in DNA: TGTGCCTGGAGTGCGGACAGTTATGGCTACACCTTC. This translates into CAWSADSYGYTF.

The chain links TRBV14 to TRBJ2-3, with D tentatively TRBD1 (6 bases). The CDR3 extends over 14 amino acids. The V end was cut by 6 bases, the J end by 3 bases, with 13 bases between. Germline values: CDR1 SGHDN, CDR2 FVKESK. CDR3 bases: TGTGCCAGCAGACCGTACAGGGTTACAGATACGCAGTATTTT. Translation: CASRPYRVTDTQYF. Filled out from reference TRBV14 and TRBJ2-3, the complete variable domain reads EAGVTQFPSHSVIEKGQTVTLRCDPISGHDNLYWYRRVMGKEIKFLLHFVKESKQDESGMPNNRFLAERTGGTYSTLKVQPAELEDSGVYFCASRPYRVTDTQYFGPGTRLTVL.

V gene TRBV5-5 combines with J gene TRBJ2-3; 12 bases align to TRBD1. CDR3 length: 16 residues. Germline V CDR1 and CDR2: SGHKS, YYEKEE (reference sequence). V was pared by 1 base and J by 4 bases, with 4 bases of the junction left unmatched. The CDR3, as DNA: TGTGCCAGCAGCTTGTCGGGGACAGGGGGCGCAGATACGCAGTATTTT. As protein: CASSLSGTGGADTQYF.

The chain combines TRBV27 with TRBJ2-7; D not resolved. This CDR3 is 12 amino acids long. Looked up from germline, CDR1 is MNHEY and CDR2 is SMNVEV (reference sequence). Deletions cut 4 bases from V and 1 base from J, with 5 bases between. CDR3 in amino acids: CASSSTSYEQYF. As DNA, the CDR3 is TGTGCCAGCAGTTCTACGTCCTACGAGCAGTACTTC.

The chain links TRBV7-3 to TRBJ1-2; 10 bases line up with TRBD1. With 5 bases clipped from V and 1 base from J, the junction kept 16 bases outside the gene matches. The CDR3 covers 19 residues. Germline CDR1 reads SGHTA; CDR2 reads FQGTGA. CDR3 sequence: CASSPNQPGQGLNNYGYTF. CDR3 DNA sequence: TGTGCCAGCAGCCCAAATCAACCGGGACAGGGGCTTAATAACTATGGCTACACCTTC. Filled out from reference TRBV7-3 and TRBJ1-2, the complete variable domain reads GAGVSQTPSNKVTEKGKYVELRCDPISGHTALYWYRQSLGQGPEFLIYFQGTGAADDSGLPNDRFFAVRPEGSVSTLKIQRTERGDSAVYLCASSPNQPGQGLNNYGYTFGSGTRLTVV.

The chain uses TRBV7-2 and TRBJ2-7; 8 bases are a match to TRBD1. The CDR3 consists of 15 residues. V lost 1 base to trimming and J lost 2 bases; unmatched junction nucleotides: 4. From germline, CDR1 is SGHTA and CDR2 FQGNSA. CDR3 protein: CASSLEQGAPYEQYF. The CDR3 nucleotides are TGTGCCAGCAGCTTAGAGCAGGGGGCCCCCTACGAGCAGTACTTC.

The CDR3 here is CASNGQGPWGEQYF. CDR3 coding DNA: TGCGCCAGCAATGGACAGGGCCCCTGGGGCGAGCAGTACTTC. V is TRBV10-2 and J is TRBJ2-7, with 8 bases aligning to TRBD1. In germline, CDR1 is WSHSY, CDR2 SAAADI. CDR3 length: 14 residues. The V segment lost 7 bases and the J segment 6 bases; nucleotides outside the gene matches: 11.